The TCR beta chain under discussion was sequenced for a study of T cell responses to AZD1222 COVID-19 vaccine (dated by TCRdb to about 2021). Background for the entire study: AZD1222 recipients whose second dose came at about 4 weeks and those whose second dose came at about 12 weeks were combined into one group, since spike-specific TCR depth and breadth did not differ between the two schedules. A total of about 230 trial participants underwent TCR sequencing, of whom some 210 received two doses of AZD1222 and approximately 25 received two doses of the MenACWY control vaccine. Trial participants were enrolled into age subgroups of 18-55, 56-69 and 70-plus years, which contained about 150, 27 and 61 TCR-sequenced participants, respectively. What the authors observed across the whole study: Reportedly, close to half of the unique spike-specific TCRs recognized epitopes lying outside the regions that are mutated in the B.1.351 and B.1.1.7 variants. Because no day 14 peak-response samples were available, the repertoires could be characterized only after the peak T cell response. Participants were mostly white British and included more females than males, and it was suggested by the authors that clonal diversity may have been underestimated. In the small 56-69-year group, the increase in depth fell short of significance, most likely because of low power. Vaccine-associated CD4 TCRs spanned the whole spike protein, with dominant responses in regions 160-218 and 743-854. Conclusions about previously exposed vaccinees are limited because only six or seven AZD1222 recipients were SARS-CoV-2 seropositive at baseline. Spike-specific TCR breadth and depth rose significantly after two AZD1222 doses compared with day 0 and with MenACWY recipients.

Comments on this clone: Its antigen is not yet known. One base away there is no much larger clone; base qualities are not given.

The label giving this sample's time point can be read as: baseline before first vaccination. The vaccinee samples were drawn from two UK trials, COV001 and COV002, one of which was a single-blind randomized controlled phase 2/3 trial testing AZD1222 (ChAdOx1 nCoV-19) in healthy adults. For TCRbeta chain sequencing, PBMC samples were collected from trial participants at day 0 and at day 28 after the second dose. The CDR3 regions of human TCRbeta chains were subjected to immunosequencing. The study's own analysis went as follows. TCRs in the repertoires were compared against a reference library of SARS-CoV-2-specific TCRs that had been generated with the MIRA antigen-specificity platform. Breadth was defined as the fraction of unique TCRs that were SARS-CoV-2-associated. Depth was defined as the fraction of total T cells that were SARS-CoV-2-associated. Using the MIRA data, every spike-specific TCR was mapped to the spike region that the TCR reacted to and assigned to either a CD4 or a CD8 class. Log10-transformed breadth and depth values were compared by one-way ANOVA with Sidak's multiple comparisons tests. Here the immuneACCESS table is served through TCRdb, limited to in-frame sequences with V and J called. Missing clones are a known gap in these copies; in checked studies unresolved V genes cover under half, and the rest lacks a known reason. D and trimming were read from the DNA, whereas the V and J calls and clone size are those reported in that table. The sample has roughly 110,000 clones on record, approximately 87% of them singletons. More than 10% of the sample is held by the ten biggest clonotypes.

Counted from cysteine to phenylalanine, this CDR3 has 14 amino acids. Only the CDR3 region is kept as DNA, spanning 42 bases read in frame from base 1. Clipping removes 0 bases from V and 4 bases from J, with 2 as the unmatched junction base count. CDR1 and CDR2 were assigned from the germline V gene as MNHEY and SVGAGI. Recombination joined TRBV6-5 with TRBJ1-2; TRBD1 agrees with 7 junctional bases. The specimen comprised peripheral blood, sampled on day 0 of AZD1222 vaccination. The TCR was taken from an adult in good health. Here is the DNA: TGTGCCAGCAGTTACTCGGCAGGGGGCTATGGCTACACCTTC. Its translation is CASSYSAGGYGYTF.